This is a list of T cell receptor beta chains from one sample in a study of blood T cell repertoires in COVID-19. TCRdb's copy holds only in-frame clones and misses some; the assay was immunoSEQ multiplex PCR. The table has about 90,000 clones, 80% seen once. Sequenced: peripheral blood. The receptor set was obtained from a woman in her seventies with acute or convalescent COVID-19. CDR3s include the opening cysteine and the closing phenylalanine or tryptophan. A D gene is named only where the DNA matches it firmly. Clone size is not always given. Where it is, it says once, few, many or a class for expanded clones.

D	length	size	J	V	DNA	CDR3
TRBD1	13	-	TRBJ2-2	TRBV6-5	TGTGCCAGCAGCCGACAGGGGGCCGGGGAGCTGTTTTTT	CASSRQGAGELFF
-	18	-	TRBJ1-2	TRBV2	TGTGCCAGCACCGGAGGGGGGGGGATTACTCCCTTAGGCTATGGCTACACCTTC	CASTGGGGITPLGYGYTF
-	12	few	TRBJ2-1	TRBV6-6	TGTGCCAGCAGACGACAGGACAATGAGCAGTTCTTC	CASRRQDNEQFF
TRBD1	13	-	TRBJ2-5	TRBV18	TGTGCCAGCTCACAGACAGGGGGCGAGACCCAGTACTTC	CASSQTGGETQYF
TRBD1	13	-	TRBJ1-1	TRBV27	TGTGCCAGCAGTTTATCGGGGACAGGGGTAGCTTTCTTT	CASSLSGTGVAFF
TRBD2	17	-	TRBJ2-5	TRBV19	TGTGCCAGTAGTAGGGGACTAGCGGGAAGGGTTGAAGAGACCCAGTACTTC	CASSRGLAGRVEETQYF
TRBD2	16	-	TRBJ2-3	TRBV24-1	TGTGCCACCAGTGACGATACTAGCGGGCGCACAGATACGCAGTATTTT	CATSDDTSGRTDTQYF
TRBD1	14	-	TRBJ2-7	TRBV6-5	TGTGCCAGCAAAACGACAGGGGGGTTGGGAGAGCAGTACTTC	CASKTTGGLGEQYF
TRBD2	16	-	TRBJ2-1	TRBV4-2	TGTGCCAGCAGCCAAGAGGGACTAGCGGGACTGAATGAGCAGTTCTTC	CASSQEGLAGLNEQFF
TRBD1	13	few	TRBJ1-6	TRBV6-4	TGTGCCAGCCAACAGGGGACGGGTTCACCCCTCCACTTT	CASQQGTGSPLHF
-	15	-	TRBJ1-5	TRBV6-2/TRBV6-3	TGTGCCAGCAGTCATGATGGGGGGAGCAATCAGCCCCAGCATTTT	CASSHDGGSNQPQHF
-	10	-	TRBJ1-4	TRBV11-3	TGTGCCAGCACGGGAGAAAAACTGTTTTTT	CASTGEKLFF
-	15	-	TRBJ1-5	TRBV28	TGTGCCAGCAACAAACAGGTCGGTACAGCCCAGCCCCAGCATTTT	CASNKQVGTAQPQHF
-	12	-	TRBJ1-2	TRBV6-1	TGTGCCAGCAGTGAAGGCGGGTATGGCTACACCTTC	CASSEGGYGYTF
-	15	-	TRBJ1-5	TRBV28	TGTGCCAGCAGTTTTATAGGGGGTGGCGAGCAGCCCCAGCATTTT	CASSFIGGGEQPQHF
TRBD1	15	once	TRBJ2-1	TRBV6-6	TGTGCCAGCAGAACGGGACAGGGGTGGGGCAATGAGCAGTTCTTC	CASRTGQGWGNEQFF
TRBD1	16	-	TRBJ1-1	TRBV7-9	TGTGCCAGCAGGGAGCTTCCGGGACAGGGCGGCACTGAAGCTTTCTTT	CASRELPGQGGTEAFF
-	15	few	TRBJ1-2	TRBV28	TGTGCCAGTAGAATCCTACAGGGCATTTCGGATGGCTACACCTTC	CASRILQGISDGYTF
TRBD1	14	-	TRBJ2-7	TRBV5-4	TGTGCCAGCAGCGAAGACAGGGGCACCTACGAGCAGTACTTC	CASSEDRGTYEQYF
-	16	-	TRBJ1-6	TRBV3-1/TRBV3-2	TGTGCCAGCAGCCGCGGGGAAAATCCCTATAATTCACCCCTCCACTTT	CASSRGENPYNSPLHF
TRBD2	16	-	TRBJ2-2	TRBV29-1	TGCAGCGCCCTCGGGACTAGCGGGACGAACACCGGGGAGCTGTTTTTT	CSALGTSGTNTGELFF
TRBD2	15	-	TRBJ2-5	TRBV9	TGTGCCAGCAGCGAGGGACTACCCCGTCAAGAGACCCAGTACTTC	CASSEGLPRQETQYF
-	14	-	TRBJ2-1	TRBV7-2	TGTGCCAGCAGCACCCCTACGGAGTACAATGAGCAGTTCTTC	CASSTPTEYNEQFF
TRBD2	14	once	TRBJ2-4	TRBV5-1	TGCGCCAGCAGCTTGGGCGGGACTAGGGACATTCAGTACTTC	CASSLGGTRDIQYF
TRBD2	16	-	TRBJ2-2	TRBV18	TGTGCCAGCTCACAAGTAGCGGGAGCGCCCACCGGGGAGCTGTTTTTT	CASSQVAGAPTGELFF
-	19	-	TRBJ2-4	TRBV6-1	TGTGCCAGCAGTGAAGGTAGCCGGGCAGGGGTAGGTTCCAAAAACATTCAGTACTTC	CASSEGSRAGVGSKNIQYF
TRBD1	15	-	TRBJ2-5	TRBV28	TGTGCCAGCACCTCCCGGGGTACAGGGGACGAGACCCAGTACTTC	CASTSRGTGDETQYF
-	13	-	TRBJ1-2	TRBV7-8	TGTGCCAGCAGCCCCGACAGAAACTATGGCTACACCTTC	CASSPDRNYGYTF
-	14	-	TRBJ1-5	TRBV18	TGTGCCAGCTCACCAAACAGGGAGGGGACCCCACAGCATTTT	CASSPNREGTPQHF
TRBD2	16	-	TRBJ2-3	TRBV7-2	TGTGCCAGCAGCGTCCAAGGACTAGCGGGAAGAGATACGCAGTATTTT	CASSVQGLAGRDTQYF
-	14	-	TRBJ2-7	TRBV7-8	TGTGCCAGCAGCTTAGGGCAAAATCCCTACGAGCAGTACTTC	CASSLGQNPYEQYF
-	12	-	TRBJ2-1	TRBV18	TGTGCCAGCTCTTTTTCGGTGGATGAGCAGTTCTTC	CASSFSVDEQFF
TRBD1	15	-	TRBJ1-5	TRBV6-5	TGTGCCAGCAGTCCCCAGGGGGCTCATAATCAGCCCCAGCATTTT	CASSPQGAHNQPQHF
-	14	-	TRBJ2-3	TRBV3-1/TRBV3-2	TGTGCCAGCAGCCAAGATTCCTTCACAGATACGCAGTATTTT	CASSQDSFTDTQYF
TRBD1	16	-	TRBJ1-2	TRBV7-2	TGTGCCAGCAGCTTAGTACCAGGGGGCGCTGGCTATGGCTACACCTTC	CASSLVPGGAGYGYTF
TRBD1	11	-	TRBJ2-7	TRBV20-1	TGCAGTGCTACCACAGGGGAGGAGCAGTACTTC	CSATTGEEQYF
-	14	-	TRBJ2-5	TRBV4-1	TGCGCCAGCAGCCAACTAAGCGGCCAAGAGACCCAGTACTTC	CASSQLSGQETQYF
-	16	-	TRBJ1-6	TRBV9	TGTGCCAGCAGCCGAGGACAGAGCTCCTATAATTCACCCCTCCACTTT	CASSRGQSSYNSPLHF
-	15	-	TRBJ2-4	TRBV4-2	TGTGCCAGCAGCCCTAACCCCGGGACATCAAACATTCAGTACTTC	CASSPNPGTSNIQYF
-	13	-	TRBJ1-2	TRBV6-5	TGTGCCAGCAGACCACAGGCCTACTATGGCTACACCTTC	CASRPQAYYGYTF
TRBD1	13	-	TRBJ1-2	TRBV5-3	TGTGCCAGAAGCGACGGGACAGACTATGGCTACACCTTC	CARSDGTDYGYTF
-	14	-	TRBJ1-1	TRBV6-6	TGTGCCAGCAGTTTGGTAGGAGACTACACTGAAGCTTTCTTT	CASSLVGDYTEAFF
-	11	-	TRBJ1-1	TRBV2	TGTGCCAGCAGGTCGGGGGGCCGGGCTTTCTTT	CASRSGGRAFF
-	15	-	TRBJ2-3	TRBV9	TGTGCCAGCAGCGTAGGCCCTAGCGGCACAGATACGCAGTATTTT	CASSVGPSGTDTQYF
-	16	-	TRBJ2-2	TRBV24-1	TGTGCCACCAGTGACTCAGGGGGGCAATACACCGGGGAGCTGTTTTTT	CATSDSGGQYTGELFF
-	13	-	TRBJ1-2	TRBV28	TGTGCCAGCAGTCCCTCCCCAGTTTTTGGCTACACCTTC	CASSPSPVFGYTF
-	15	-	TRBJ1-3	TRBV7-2	TGTGCCAGCAGCTTAGACGCGGTGGCTGGAAACACCATATATTTT	CASSLDAVAGNTIYF
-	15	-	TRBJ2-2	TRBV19	TGTGCCAGTAGTCGCCGACAGGGAGGCACCGGGGAGCTGTTTTTT	CASSRRQGGTGELFF
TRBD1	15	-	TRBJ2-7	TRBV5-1	TGCGCCAGCAGTCGAACCGGGACAGCGGCCTACGAGCAGTACTTC	CASSRTGTAAYEQYF
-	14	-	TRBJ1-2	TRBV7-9	TGTGCCAGCAGCTTCGGACAGATTAACTATGGCTACACCTTC	CASSFGQINYGYTF
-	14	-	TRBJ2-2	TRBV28	TGTGCCAGCAATCCGGGACTCCCCCCCGGGGAGCTGTTTTTT	CASNPGLPPGELFF
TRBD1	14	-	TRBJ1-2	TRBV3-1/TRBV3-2	TGTGCCAGCAGCCAACTTGACAGGGGGAGAGGCTACACCTTC	CASSQLDRGRGYTF
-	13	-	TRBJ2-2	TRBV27	TGTGCCAGCACTAACTATGGTACCGGGGAGCTGTTTTTT	CASTNYGTGELFF
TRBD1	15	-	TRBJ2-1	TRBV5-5	TGTGCCAGCAGCCCCTCGGGGACAGGGGCCAATGAGCAGTTCTTC	CASSPSGTGANEQFF